This T cell receptor beta chain is drawn from a study of neurological immune-mediated disorders. The CDR3 runs 15 residues. Germline V gene sequence: CDR1 DFQATT, CDR2 SNEGSKA (reference sequence). The V and J ends lost 4 bases and 1 base, in that order; junction bases with no gene match: 10. TCRdb used MiXCR to reprocess the 5' RACE reads, holding one entry per CDR3 protein. In the table there are just under 20,000 distinct CDR3 sequences, approximately 8% of which are singletons. This clonotype was seen many times. What was sequenced was CD8+ T cells from blood. The clonotype was recovered from a woman in her twenties or thirties with HTLV-1-associated myelopathy (HAM/TSP). The genes are TRBV20-1 and TRBJ2-7; 7 bases fit TRBD1. DNA of the CDR3: TGCAGTGCTACTCGACAGGGCGACGGGTCCTACGAGCAGTACTTC. Residues: CSATRQGDGSYEQYF.